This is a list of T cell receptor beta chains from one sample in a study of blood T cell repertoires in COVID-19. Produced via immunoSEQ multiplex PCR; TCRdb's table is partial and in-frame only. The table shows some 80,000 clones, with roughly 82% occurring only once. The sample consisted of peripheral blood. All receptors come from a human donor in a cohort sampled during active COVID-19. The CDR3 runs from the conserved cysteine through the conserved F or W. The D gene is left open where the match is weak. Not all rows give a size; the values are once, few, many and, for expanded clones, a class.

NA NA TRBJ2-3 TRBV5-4 CASSLETNRAHTQYF TGTGCCAGCAGCTTGGAGACGAACAGGGCCCATACGCAGTATTTT
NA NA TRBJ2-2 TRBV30 CAWRWTGGPTGKLFF TGTGCCTGGAGGTGGACGGGGGGCCCGACCGGGAAGCTGTTTTTT
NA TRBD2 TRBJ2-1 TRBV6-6 CASRRLAGPSSYNEQFF TGTGCCAGCAGACGACTAGCGGGACCTAGCTCCTACAATGAGCAGTTCTTC
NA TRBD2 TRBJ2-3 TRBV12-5 CASGLGSGETDTQYF TGTGCTAGTGGTTTGGGTAGCGGGGAAACAGATACGCAGTATTTT
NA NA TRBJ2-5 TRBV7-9 CASSFGQTQETQYF TGTGCCAGCAGCTTCGGACAGACCCAAGAGACCCAGTACTTC
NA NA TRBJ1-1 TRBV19 CARSTGQWGPEAFF TGTGCCAGGTCGACTGGACAGTGGGGGCCTGAAGCTTTCTTT
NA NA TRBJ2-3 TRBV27 CASSLSMAGRGTDTQYF TGTGCCAGCAGTTTATCGATGGCGGGAAGAGGCACAGATACGCAGTATTTT
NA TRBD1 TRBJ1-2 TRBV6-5 CASSQDRASYGYTF TGTGCCAGCAGTCAGGACAGGGCGAGCTATGGCTACACCTTC
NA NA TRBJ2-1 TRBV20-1 CSASRGPRNEQFF TGCAGTGCCAGTAGGGGTCCGCGGAATGAGCAGTTCTTC
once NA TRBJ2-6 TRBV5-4 CASSQVGANVLTF TGTGCCAGCAGCCAGGTCGGGGCCAACGTCCTGACTTTC
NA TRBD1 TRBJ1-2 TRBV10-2 CAGSTGDGYTF TGCGCCGGATCGACAGGGGATGGCTACACCTTC
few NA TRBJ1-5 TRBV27 CASSLIGQPQHF TGTGCCAGCAGTTTAATCGGTCAGCCCCAGCATTTT
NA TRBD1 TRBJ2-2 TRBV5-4 CASSPPGQRDTGELFF TGTGCCAGCAGCCCACCGGGACAGAGAGACACCGGGGAGCTGTTTTTT
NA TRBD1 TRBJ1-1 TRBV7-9 CASSLIWKQGDMNTEAFF TGTGCCAGCAGCTTAATATGGAAACAGGGGGACATGAACACTGAAGCTTTCTTT
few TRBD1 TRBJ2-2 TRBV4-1 CASSSTGANTGELFF TGCGCCAGCAGCAGTACAGGGGCGAACACCGGGGAGCTGTTTTTT
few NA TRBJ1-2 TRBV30 CAWSLQGGSGYTF TGTGCCTGGAGTCTTCAGGGAGGGAGCGGCTACACCTTC
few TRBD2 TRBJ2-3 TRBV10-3 CASNPLASTDTQYF TGTGCCTCCAACCCACTAGCGAGCACAGATACGCAGTATTTT
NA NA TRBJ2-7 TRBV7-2 CASSLGGDSYEQYF TGTGCCAGCAGCTTAGGAGGTGACTCCTACGAGCAGTACTTC
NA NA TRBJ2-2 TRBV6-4 CASSDPNTGELFF TGTGCCAGCAGTGACCCTAACACCGGGGAGCTGTTTTTT
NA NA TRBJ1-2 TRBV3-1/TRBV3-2 CASSQDAEGYTF TGTGCCAGCAGCCAAGATGCGGAGGGCTACACCTTC
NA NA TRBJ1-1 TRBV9 CASSVATGTGTEAFF TGTGCCAGCAGCGTAGCCACAGGGACGGGCACTGAAGCTTTCTTT
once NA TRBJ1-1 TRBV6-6 CASSYGSGEAFF TGTGCCAGCAGTTACGGGTCAGGGGAAGCTTTCTTT
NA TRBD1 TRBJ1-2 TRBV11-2 CASSRTGGWNYGYTF TGTGCCAGCAGCCGCACAGGGGGCTGGAACTATGGCTACACCTTC
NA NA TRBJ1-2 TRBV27 CASSLRPAGGDGYTF TGTGCCAGCAGTTTAAGGCCAGCGGGGGGGGATGGCTACACCTTC
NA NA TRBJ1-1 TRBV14 CASSQVRGVGTEAFF TGTGCCAGCAGCCAAGTACGGGGGGTAGGCACTGAAGCTTTCTTT
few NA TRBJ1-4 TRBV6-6 CASSYPPGANEKLFF TGTGCCAGCAGTTACCCCCCCGGGGCTAATGAAAAACTGTTTTTT
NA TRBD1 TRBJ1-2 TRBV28 CASRVPPGRQGGGYTF TGTGCCAGCAGGGTCCCTCCGGGTCGACAGGGAGGCGGCTACACCTTC
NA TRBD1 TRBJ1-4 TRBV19 CASSLFGQGQNEKLFF TGTGCCAGTAGCCTTTTCGGACAGGGGCAGAATGAAAAACTGTTTTTT
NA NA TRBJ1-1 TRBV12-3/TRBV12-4 CASSRGGTEAFF TGTGCCAGCAGCAGAGGCGGCACTGAAGCTTTCTTT
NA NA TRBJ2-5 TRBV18 CASSPSAREETQYF TGTGCCAGCTCACCCTCGGCCAGGGAAGAGACCCAGTACTTC
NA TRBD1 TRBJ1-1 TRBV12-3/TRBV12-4 CASSRDRAEAFF TGTGCCAGCAGCCGAGACAGGGCTGAAGCTTTCTTT
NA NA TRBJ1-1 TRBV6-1 CASSVFGGTANTEAFF TGTGCCAGCAGTGTTTTCGGGGGTACAGCGAACACTGAAGCTTTCTTT
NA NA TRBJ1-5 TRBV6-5 CASSLRQGNQPQHF TGTGCCAGCAGTCTTCGACAGGGCAATCAGCCCCAGCATTTT
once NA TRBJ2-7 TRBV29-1 CSVVDRISYEQYF TGCAGCGTTGTAGACAGGATCTCCTACGAGCAGTACTTC
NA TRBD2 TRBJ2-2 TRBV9 CASSGILASAGELFF TGTGCCAGCAGCGGGATACTAGCGTCTGCCGGGGAGCTGTTTTTT
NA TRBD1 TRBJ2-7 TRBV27 CASSLPGQPLPYEQYF TGTGCCAGCAGTTTACCGGGACAGCCCCTCCCCTACGAGCAGTACTTC
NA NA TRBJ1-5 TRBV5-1 CASSLAVGGGEPQHF TGCGCCAGCAGCTTGGCCGTGGGGGGAGGCGAGCCCCAGCATTTT
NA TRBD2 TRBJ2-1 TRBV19 CASRGEEGRSYNEQFF TGTGCCAGTCGGGGGGAGGAGGGGCGCTCCTACAATGAGCAGTTCTTC
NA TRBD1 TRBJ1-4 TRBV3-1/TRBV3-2 CASSRKTGGAGEKLFF TGTGCCAGCAGCCGAAAAACAGGGGGCGCGGGTGAAAAACTGTTTTTT
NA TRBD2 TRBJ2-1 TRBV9 CASSVAPAGDEQFF TGTGCCAGCAGCGTAGCTCCAGCGGGAGATGAGCAGTTCTTC
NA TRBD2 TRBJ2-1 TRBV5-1 CASSLDWTRKFF TGCGCCAGCAGCTTGGATTGGACTAGAAAGTTCTTC
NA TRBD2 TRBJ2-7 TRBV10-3 CAISESGSGGRYEQYF TGTGCCATCAGTGAGTCGGGTAGCGGGGGGCGGTACGAGCAGTACTTC
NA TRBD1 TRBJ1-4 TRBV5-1 CASSATGTGENEKLFF TGCGCCAGCAGCGCCACCGGGACAGGGGAGAATGAAAAACTGTTTTTT
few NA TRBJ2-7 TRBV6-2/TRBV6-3 CASSLERISYEQYF TGTGCCAGCAGTTTGGAGCGGATCTCCTACGAGCAGTACTTC
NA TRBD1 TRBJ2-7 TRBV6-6 CATTNPQGARVYEQYF TGTGCCACCACCAACCCACAGGGGGCGAGGGTCTACGAGCAGTACTTC
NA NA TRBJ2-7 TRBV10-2 CASRVYSYEQYF TGCGCCAGCAGGGTCTACTCCTACGAGCAGTACTTC
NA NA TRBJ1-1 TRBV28 CASRQGPPEAFF TGTGCCAGCAGACAGGGTCCCCCTGAAGCTTTCTTT
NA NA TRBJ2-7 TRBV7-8 CASIPPSSYEQYF TGTGCCAGCATCCCCCCCAGCTCCTACGAGCAGTACTTC
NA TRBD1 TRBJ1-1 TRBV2 CASISQGAGTEAFF TGTGCCAGCATCTCGCAGGGGGCGGGTACTGAAGCTTTCTTT
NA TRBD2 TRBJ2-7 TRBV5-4 CASSSRTSADYEQYF TGTGCCAGCAGCTCCCGGACTAGCGCAGACTACGAGCAGTACTTC